This T cell receptor beta chain was captured in a study of blood T cell repertoires in COVID-19. The overall study: T cells, B-cell-depleted T cells, or PBMCs provided the cDNA or gDNA that served as material.

This study enrolled people aged roughly 18 to 100 from about two dozen US geographic areas. TCRdb's table, derived via immunoSEQ multiplex PCR, lists solely in-frame clones and lacks some. Found here are a few hundred thousand clones, roughly 81% of them singletons; the top ten hold around 6.3%. The clonotype originates from a woman in her fifties or sixties who had been exposed to COVID-19. The sequencing sample was made of PBMCs or T cells enriched from blood (not recorded which).

The CDR3, as DNA: TGTGCCAGCAGCTTAGGAACGGGGGGGCCCAATGAGCAGTTCTTC. Translating it yields CASSLGTGGPNEQFF. The rearrangement uses TRBV7-2 and TRBJ2-1, with TRBD2 identical over 8 bases. The CDR3 has 15 amino acids. Germline CDR1 is SGHTA and CDR2 is FQGNSA. Unmatched junction bases numbered 5, after V lost 1 base and J lost 6 bases.